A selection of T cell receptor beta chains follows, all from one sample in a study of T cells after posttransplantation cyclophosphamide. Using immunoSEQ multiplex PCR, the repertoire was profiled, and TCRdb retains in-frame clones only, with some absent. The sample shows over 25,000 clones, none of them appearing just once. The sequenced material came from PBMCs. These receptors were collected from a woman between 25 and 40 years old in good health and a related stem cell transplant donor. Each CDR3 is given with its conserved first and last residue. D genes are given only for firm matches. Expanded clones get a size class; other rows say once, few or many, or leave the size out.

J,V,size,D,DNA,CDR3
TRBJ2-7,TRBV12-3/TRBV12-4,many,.,TGTGCCAGCAGGAAGACTGCCGCGACCGGCGAGCAGTACTTC,CASRKTAATGEQYF
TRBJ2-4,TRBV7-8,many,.,TGTGCCAGCAGCCTCCGCTGGGGGGTAGCCAAAAACATTCAGTACTTC,CASSLRWGVAKNIQYF
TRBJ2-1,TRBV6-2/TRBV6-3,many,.,TGTGCCAGCAGGGACGTCGCGAGGGGGTACAACAATGAGCAGTTCTTC,CASRDVARGYNNEQFF
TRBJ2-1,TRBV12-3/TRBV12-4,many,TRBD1,TGTGCCAGCAGTTCCCGGACAGGCTACAATGAGCAGTTCTTC,CASSSRTGYNEQFF
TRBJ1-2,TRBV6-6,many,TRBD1,TGTGCCACCACGGGACAGGGCGGACAAGGCTACACCTTC,CATTGQGGQGYTF
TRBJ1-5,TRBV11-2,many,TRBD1,TGTGCCAGCAGCTTAGCCAGGGGGTTCAATCAGCCCCAGCATTTT,CASSLARGFNQPQHF
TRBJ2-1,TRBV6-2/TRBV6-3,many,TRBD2,TGTGCCAGCAGTTACCTCCTAGCGGGCTCAAAAGAGCAGTTCTTC,CASSYLLAGSKEQFF
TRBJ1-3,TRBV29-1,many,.,TGCAGCACATCGGGACTCGGCTCTGGAAACACCATATATTTT,CSTSGLGSGNTIYF
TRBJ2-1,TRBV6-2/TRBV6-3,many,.,TGTGCCAGCAGTTACCAGGGGTACAGGGTGAGCTCCTACAATGAGCAGTTCTTC,CASSYQGYRVSSYNEQFF
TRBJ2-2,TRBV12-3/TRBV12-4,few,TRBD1,TGTGCCAGCGTACGTGGGACAGCGCCGAACACCGGGGAGCTGTTTTTT,CASVRGTAPNTGELFF
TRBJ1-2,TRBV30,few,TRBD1,TGTGCCTGGATGGGACAGGGGGCGCGTGGCTACACCTTC,CAWMGQGARGYTF
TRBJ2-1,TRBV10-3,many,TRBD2,TGTGCCATCAGTGACGGCGGGGGGGCCCAAGAGCAGTTCTTC,CAISDGGGAQEQFF
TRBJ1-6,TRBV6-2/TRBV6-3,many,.,TGTGCCAGCAGAAAAGGACAGAAGGCACCACCCCTCCACTTT,CASRKGQKAPPLHF
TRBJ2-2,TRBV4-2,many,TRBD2,TGTGCCAGCAGCCAAGGCTTGGTGCCTAGCGGGGGGGGCACTCACACCGGGGAGCTGTTTTTT,CASSQGLVPSGGGTHTGELFF
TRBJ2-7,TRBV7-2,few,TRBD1,TGTGCCAGCAGCTTACTCAACAGGGGACCCTACGAGCAGTACTTC,CASSLLNRGPYEQYF
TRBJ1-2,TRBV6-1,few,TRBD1,TGTGCCAGCAGTCCAGACAGGGGAGGCTATGGCTACACCTTC,CASSPDRGGYGYTF
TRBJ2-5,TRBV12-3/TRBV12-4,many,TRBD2,TGTGCCAGCAGACCTAGCGGGGGGGGTGAGACCCAGTACTTC,CASRPSGGGETQYF
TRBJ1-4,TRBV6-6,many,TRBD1,TGTGCCGGCTCAACGGGGTCAGGGGGAGATGGAAAACTGTTTTTT,CAGSTGSGGDGKLFF
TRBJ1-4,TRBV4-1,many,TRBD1,TGCGCCAGCAGCCCCCCCCCGGACAGGGTCGAGACTAATGAAAAACTGTTTTTT,CASSPPPDRVETNEKLFF
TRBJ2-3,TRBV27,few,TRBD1,TGTGCCAGCAGTAGACAGGGGGCCGAAGATACGCAGTATTTT,CASSRQGAEDTQYF
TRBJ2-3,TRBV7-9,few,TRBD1,TGTGCCAGCAGCCCGACAGGGGTTTTAAGGGCAGATACGCAGTATTTT,CASSPTGVLRADTQYF
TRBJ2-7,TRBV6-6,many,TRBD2,TGTGCCAGCAGTAAGACTAGCGTCTCCTACGAGCAGTACTTC,CASSKTSVSYEQYF
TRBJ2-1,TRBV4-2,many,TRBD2,TGTGCCAGCAGCCAAGAGACCGGGACTAGCGTTGGCAATGAGCAGTTCTTC,CASSQETGTSVGNEQFF
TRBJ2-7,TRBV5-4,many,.,TGTGCCAGCAGCGGGGACAAATACGAGCAGTACTTC,CASSGDKYEQYF
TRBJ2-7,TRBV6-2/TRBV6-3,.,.,TGTGCCAGCAGTTATTTAGGGTATACCTACGAGCAGTACTTC,CASSYLGYTYEQYF
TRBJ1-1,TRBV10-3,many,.,TGTGCCATCAGTGGCCCCAGGGGTCTAAACACTGAAGCTTTCTTT,CAISGPRGLNTEAFF
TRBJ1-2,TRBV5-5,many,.,TGTGCCAGCAGCTTGTTAGGGGACTATGGCTACACCTTC,CASSLLGDYGYTF
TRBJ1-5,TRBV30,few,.,TGTGCCTGGAGTGTGCAGGGTAATCAGCCCCAGCATTTT,CAWSVQGNQPQHF
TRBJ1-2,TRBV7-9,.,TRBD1,TGTGCCAGCAGCCCAACCCCCGACAGGGTCCTGGGCTACACCTTC,CASSPTPDRVLGYTF
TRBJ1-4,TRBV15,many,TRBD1,TGTGCCACCAGCAGAGATCGGACAGGTTTGAGAGAAAAACTGTTTTTT,CATSRDRTGLREKLFF
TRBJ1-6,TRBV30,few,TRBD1,TGTGCCTGGAGTGACAGCGCCTGGACAGGGGGCTTAGGGCCCCTCCACTTT,CAWSDSAWTGGLGPLHF
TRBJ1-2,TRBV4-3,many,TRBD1,TGCGCCAGCAGCCAGCCGGGACAGGGGGCAAACTATGGCTACACCTTC,CASSQPGQGANYGYTF
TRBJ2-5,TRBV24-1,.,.,TGTGCCACCAGTGAAGTGGGTCAGGGGACCCAGTACTTC,CATSEVGQGTQYF
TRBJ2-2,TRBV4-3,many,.,TGCGCCAGCAGCGTAATACAGGGCGCCGGGGAGCTGTTTTTT,CASSVIQGAGELFF